This T cell receptor (beta chain) derives from a study of pediatric ulcerative colitis. Study-level findings and limits: Repertoires came from total lymphocyte DNA, so rare subsets like regulatory T cells may be missed. All ulcerative colitis patients, but no controls, carried a couple of rectal clonotypes. Acute severe colitis showed lower rectal diversity from clonal expansions.

The CDR3 covers 17 residues. Germline values: CDR1 SEHNR, CDR2 FQNEAQ (reference sequence). The V and J ends lost 2 bases and 4 bases respectively, with 17 bases between them. A remark on this clone: Its antigen is still unknown.

Sequencing depth was up to 500,000 reads per sample. Sequenced by immunoSEQ multiplex PCR; TCRdb stores in-frame clones only, minus some. The sample contains around 64,000 clones, 80% to 90% of which appear only once. The clonotype originates from a boy younger than 18 with severe ulcerative colitis. Sequencing was carried out using blood. The J gene is TRBJ1-4, the V gene TRBV7-9; no firm D call. The CDR3 DNA reads TGTGCCAGCAGCTTATCGAGGTTCTGGGAAGATAATGAAAAACTGTTTTTT. Its protein is CASSLSRFWEDNEKLFF.